The next 12 T cell receptor beta chains were all read from a single sample in a study of prognosis after radiotherapy for stage I lung cancer. Multiplex PCR in two rounds served to amplify TCR beta CDR3 from genomic DNA. TRBV and TRBJ genes each had their own specific primers in first-round PCR. One entry per CDR3 protein, called by TCRdb with MiXCR from the multiplex PCR reads. Counted here are about 15,000 distinct CDR3 sequences, about 27% occurring once; the ten biggest clones make up 10% to 13%. Sequenced material: PBMCs, taken before or after stereotactic body radiation therapy (not recorded which). All receptors derive from a donor over 45 with non-small cell lung cancer.

This clonotype ranks as medium-sized. The rearrangement joins TRBV7-9 to TRBJ2-3; the D gene is possibly TRBD2 (5 bases). CDR1 and CDR2 from the germline V gene are SEHNR and FQNEAQ (reference sequence). Trimming removed 5 bases from V and 11 bases from J, with 14 bases in between. This CDR3 has 12 amino acids. In nucleotides, the CDR3 is TGTGCCAGCAGCCACGGCGAGGGAATGCAGTATTTT. The encoded protein is CASSHGEGMQYF.

This clonotype has ten or more counts. The gene calls are TRBV28 and TRBJ1-1, with 9 bases aligning to TRBD1. The V gene end was trimmed by 5 bases and the J gene end by 5 bases; junction bases not matched to a gene: 15. The CDR3 runs 17 residues. Germline lookup yields CDR1 MDHEN and CDR2 SYDVKM. The CDR3 is CASSPKLARTGVTEAFF. CDR3 coding DNA: TGTGCCAGCAGTCCAAAGCTAGCTCGGACAGGGGTAACTGAAGCTTTCTTT. Supplemented by reference TRBV28 and TRBJ1-1, the full variable domain reads DVKVTQSSRYLVKRTGEKVFLECVQDMDHENMFWYRQDPGLGLRLIYFSYDVKMKEKGDIPEGYSVSREKKERFSLILESASTNQTSMYLCASSPKLARTGVTEAFFGQGTRLTVV.

This clonotype was seen ten or more times. CDR3 coding DNA: TGTGCCAGCAGCCATTTGTCAGAAGCTTTCTTT. It specifies CASSHLSEAFF. The rearrangement joins TRBV3-1 to TRBJ1-1, with D unresolved. This CDR3 contains 11 residues. V lost 3 bases and J lost 8, with 7 bases in between. The germline gives CDR1 LGHDT, CDR2 YNNKEL (reference sequence).

Judged by abundance, this clonotype is medium-sized. The germline gene is not matched at one end of the junction; a read error may be the cause. The genes are TRBV5-1 and TRBJ2-7; maybe TRBD2 (6 bases). CDR3 length equals 14 residues. Germline V gene data show CDR1 as SGHRS and CDR2 as YFSETQ. CDR3 amino acids: CASRLVADSYEQYF. The CDR3 DNA follows: TGCGCCAGCAGGTTGGTAGCGGATTCCTACGAGCAGTACTTC. Supplemented by reference TRBV5-1 and TRBJ2-7, the full variable domain reads KAGVTQTPRYLIKTRGQQVTLSCSPISGHRSVSWYQQTPGQGLQFLFEYFSETQRNKGNFPGRFSGRQFSNSRSEMNVSTLELGDSALYLCASRLVADSYEQYFGPGTRLTVT.

The chain uses TRBV20-1 and TRBJ2-7; TRBD2 is a possible D gene (6 bases). The V gene lost 3 bases and the J gene lost 4 bases, with 19 bases spanning the gap. The CDR3 consists of 15 residues. CDR1 and CDR2 (germline): DFQATT, SNEGSKA (reference sequence). The CDR3 sequence is CSARNPPRERYEQYF. The CDR3 coding sequence is TGCAGTGCTAGGAATCCCCCCCGGGAGAGGTACGAGCAGTACTTC.

This clonotype is classed as medium-sized. As DNA, the CDR3 is TGCGCCAGCAGCTTGGGGTTTGTCCCCTACAATGAGCAGTTCTTC. This translates into CASSLGFVPYNEQFF. The rearrangement uses TRBV5-1 and TRBJ2-1; D remains ambiguous. Germline V gene sequence: CDR1 SGHRS, CDR2 YFSETQ. The CDR3 totals 15 residues. With 0 bases removed from V and 2 bases from J, the gap between germline ends came to 9 bases.

The chain carries TRBV11-2 and TRBJ2-3, with 16 bases fitting TRBD2. This CDR3 comprises 17 residues. Germline CDR1 and CDR2: SGHAT and FQNNGV. V was clipped by 3 bases and J by 1 base; unmatched bases: 1. The chain's CDR3 is CASSFGTSGRGTDTQYF. CDR3 coding DNA: TGTGCCAGCAGCTTCGGGACTAGCGGGAGGGGCACAGATACGCAGTATTTT.

By sample share, this clonotype is medium-sized. The rearrangement links TRBV28 to TRBJ2-7, with TRBD2 matching over 14 bases. Unmatched junction bases numbered 13, after V lost 8 bases and J lost 1 base. The CDR3 extends over 18 amino acids. The V gene's germline CDR1 is MDHEN and CDR2 SYDVKM. The CDR3 nucleotides are TGTGCCAGCTGGCCCCCGGGACTAGCGGGAGTGACTTCCTACGAGCAGTACTTC. Its translation: CASWPPGLAGVTSYEQYF. The full variable domain, rest sourced from reference TRBV28 and TRBJ2-7, is DVKVTQSSRYLVKRTGEKVFLECVQDMDHENMFWYRQDPGLGLRLIYFSYDVKMKEKGDIPEGYSVSREKKERFSLILESASTNQTSMYLCASWPPGLAGVTSYEQYFGPGTRLTVT.

This clonotype was seen at least ten times. The chain uses TRBV30 and TRBJ2-3; the D gene is possibly TRBD2 (6 bases). V lost 0 bases, J lost 5 bases, and 15 bases lay in between. The CDR3 sequence is 15 residues long. Germline assignment: CDR1 GTSNPN and CDR2 SVGIG (reference sequence). In nucleotides, the CDR3 is TGTGCCTGGAGTGTTAAGGCTTTGGGGGGAGATACGCAGTATTTT. Protein sequence: CAWSVKALGGDTQYF.

To note about this clonotype: Relative to the germline gene, one junction end is altered; a read error may explain this. The V gene is TRBV5-1, the J gene TRBJ1-3; D remains unclear. CDR1 and CDR2 from the germline V gene are SGHRS and YFSETQ. This CDR3 contains 15 residues. The CDR3 loop reads CASSLYPTRGNTTYF. The CDR3 nucleotides are TGCGCCAGCAGCTTGTATCCGACGCGTGGAAACACCACATATTTT.

The chain combines TRBV6-1 with TRBJ2-7, with 7 bases identical to TRBD1. V lost 2 bases and J lost 6; bases outside the gene matches: 10. The CDR3 covers 15 residues. CDR1 MNHNS and CDR2 SASEGT come from the germline V gene. In DNA form, the CDR3 reads TGTGCCAGCAGTGAACCGGTACAGGGGCTTGTCGAGCAGTACTTC. Its translation is CASSEPVQGLVEQYF.

This clonotype was counted a single time. A read error is the likely source, as a far larger clone sits one nucleotide away. V is TRBV6-9 and J is TRBJ2-3, with 10 bases identical to TRBD2. Germline trimming cut 9 bases from V and 2 bases from J; bases unmatched to any gene: 14. This CDR3 spans 17 amino acids. Germline CDR1 MNHGY, CDR2 SVAAGI. DNA of the CDR3: TGTGCCAGAAGCCCCTCGGTCGGACTAGCGGTCACAGATACGCAGTATTTT. Amino acids: CARSPSVGLAVTDTQYF.